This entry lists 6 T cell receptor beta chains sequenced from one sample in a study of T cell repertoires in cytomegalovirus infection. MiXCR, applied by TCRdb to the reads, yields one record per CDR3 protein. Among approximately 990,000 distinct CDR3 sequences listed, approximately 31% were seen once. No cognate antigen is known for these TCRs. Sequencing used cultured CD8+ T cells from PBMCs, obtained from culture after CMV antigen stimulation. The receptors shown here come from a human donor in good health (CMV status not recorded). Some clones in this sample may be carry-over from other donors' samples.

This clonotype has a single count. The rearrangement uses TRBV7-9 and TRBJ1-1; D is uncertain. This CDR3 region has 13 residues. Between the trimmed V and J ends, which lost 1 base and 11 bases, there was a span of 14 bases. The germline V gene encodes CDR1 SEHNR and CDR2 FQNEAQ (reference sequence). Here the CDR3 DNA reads TGTGCCAGCAGCTTAGAAGGCCCATTGGGGGCTTTCTTT. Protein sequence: CASSLEGPLGAFF.

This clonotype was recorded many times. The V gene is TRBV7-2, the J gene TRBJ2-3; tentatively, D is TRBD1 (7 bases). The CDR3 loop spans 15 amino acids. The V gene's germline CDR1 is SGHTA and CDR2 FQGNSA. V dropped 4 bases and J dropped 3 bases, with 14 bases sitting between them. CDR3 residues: CASSSQGGQTDTQYF. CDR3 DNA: TGTGCCAGCAGCTCTCAGGGGGGCCAGACAGATACGCAGTATTTT.

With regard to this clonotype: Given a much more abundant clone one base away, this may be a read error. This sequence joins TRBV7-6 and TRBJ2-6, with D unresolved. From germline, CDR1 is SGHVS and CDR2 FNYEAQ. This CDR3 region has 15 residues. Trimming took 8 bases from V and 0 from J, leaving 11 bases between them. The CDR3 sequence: CASEIDGSGANVLTF. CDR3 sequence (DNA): TGTGCCAGCGAAATAGACGGCTCTGGGGCCAACGTCCTGACTTTC.

In nucleotides, the CDR3 is TGTGCCAGCCGAGGTGGGGGAATGAACACTGAAGCTTTCTTT. Amino acid sequence: CASRGGGMNTEAFF. The chain couples TRBV27 to TRBJ1-1, with D maybe TRBD1 (5 bases). This CDR3 comprises 14 residues. Deletions cut 8 bases from V and 0 bases from J, with 13 bases between. Germline V gene lookup returns CDR1 MNHEY and CDR2 SMNVEV (reference sequence).

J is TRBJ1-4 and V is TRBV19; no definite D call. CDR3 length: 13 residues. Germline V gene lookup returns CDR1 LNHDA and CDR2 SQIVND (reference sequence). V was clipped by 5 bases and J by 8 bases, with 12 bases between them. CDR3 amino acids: CASSLPGNEKLFF. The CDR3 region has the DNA TGTGCCAGTAGTCTTCCGGGGAACGAAAAACTGTTTTTT.

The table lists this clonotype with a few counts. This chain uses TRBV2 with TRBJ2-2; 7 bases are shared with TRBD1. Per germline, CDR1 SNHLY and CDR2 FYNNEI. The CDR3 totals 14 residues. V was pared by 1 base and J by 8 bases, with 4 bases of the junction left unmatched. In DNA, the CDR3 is TGTGCCAGCAGTGAAGAAGGGGGCTGGGGGGAGCTGTTTTTT. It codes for CASSEEGGWGELFF.